Its frequency marks the clone carrying this T cell receptor (beta chain) as medium-sized (0.01 to 0.1%). Multiplex touch-down PCR amplified TRB using TRB-A and TRB-B pools in one tube. From its re-call of the multiplex PCR reads, TCRdb lists each CDR3 protein once, without DNA. Its listing shows 6,000 to 6,500 distinct CDR3 sequences. Each sample's input was roughly 230 ng genomic DNA, roughly 38,000 genome equivalents. The data are from a study of T cell clusters in autoimmune cytopenias. The V gene's germline CDR1 is MNHEY and CDR2 SVGAGI. CDR3 size: 14 residues. The sample was also reused in another study, on T cell repertoires in aging, cancer and after chemotherapy.

The V and J genes are TRBV6-5 and TRBJ2-3. Material for sequencing was peripheral blood. The source of this sequence is a human donor in good health. CDR3 sequence: CASSYSRELGTQYF.